This TCR beta chain is from a study of T cell responses to AZD1222 COVID-19 vaccine. Findings and caveats of the study: Nearly half of spike-specific TCRs reportedly go after variant regions that carry no mutations. Spike-wide vaccine-associated CD4 TCRs dominated at 160-218 and 743-854. Repertoires were obtained solely post-peak T cell response.

The germline gives CDR1 KGHSH, CDR2 LQKENI. Trimming removed 3 bases from V and 4 bases from J, with 9 bases in between. The CDR3 has 13 amino acids. Using immunoSEQ multiplex PCR, the repertoire was profiled, and TCRdb retains in-frame clones only, with some absent. The sample consists of more than 100,000 clones, approximately 90% of them appearing once. On this clone itself: Its specificity is unknown.

Here the sequenced sample was peripheral blood, taken on day 0 of AZD1222 vaccination. This TCR was recovered from an adult in good health. The chain links TRBV18 to TRBJ1-2; no reliable D call. The CDR3: CASSPDGLYGYTF. CDR3 bases: TGTGCCAGCTCACCGGACGGTCTCTATGGCTACACCTTC.